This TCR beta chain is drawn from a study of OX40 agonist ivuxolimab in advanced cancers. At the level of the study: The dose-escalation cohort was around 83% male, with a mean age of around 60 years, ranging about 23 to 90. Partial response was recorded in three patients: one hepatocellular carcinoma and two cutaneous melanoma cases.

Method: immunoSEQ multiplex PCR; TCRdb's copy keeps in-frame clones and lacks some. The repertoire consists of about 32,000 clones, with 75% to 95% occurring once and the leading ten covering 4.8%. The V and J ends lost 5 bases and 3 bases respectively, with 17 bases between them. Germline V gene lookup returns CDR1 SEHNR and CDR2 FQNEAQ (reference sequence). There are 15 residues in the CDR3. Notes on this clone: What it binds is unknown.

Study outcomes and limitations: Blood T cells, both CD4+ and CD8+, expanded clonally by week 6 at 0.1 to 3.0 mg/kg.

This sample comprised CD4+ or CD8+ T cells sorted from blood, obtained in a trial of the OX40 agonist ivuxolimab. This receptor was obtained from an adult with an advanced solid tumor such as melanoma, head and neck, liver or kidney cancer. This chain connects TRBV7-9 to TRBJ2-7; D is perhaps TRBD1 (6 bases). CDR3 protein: CASSHQRDNLYEQYF. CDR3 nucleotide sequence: TGTGCCAGCAGCCATCAACGGGACAACCTCTACGAGCAGTACTTC.